Sequencing of this TCR beta chain was carried out in a study of T cells after yellow fever vaccination. Study-wide points: The study re-detected most primary-vaccination clones after the booster (about 95% CD4, roughly 85% CD8). FACS-sorted repertoires might harbor abundant contaminating clonotypes from the bulk population.

They built TCR cDNA with 5'RACE template switching, a step that put in a universal primer site and UMIs. TCRdb used MiXCR to reprocess the 5' RACE reads, holding one entry per CDR3 protein. Found here are some 560,000 distinct CDR3 sequences, around 21% of them singletons; the top ten hold 13% to 15%. Details on this clonotype: The antigen is not known.

CDR1 is LGHNT and CDR2 is FRNRAP in the germline V gene. This CDR3 spans 16 amino acids. V gave up 6 bases and J gave up 1 base; unmatched junction bases: 8. This sequence joins TRBV12-5 and TRBJ2-7, with 11 bases fitting TRBD2. This clonotype was obtained from a man younger than 45 who received the YFV17D yellow fever vaccine. The sample in question was PBMCs, obtained 15 days after the yellow fever booster vaccination. This CDR3 is CASGVWGTSGSYEQYF. For the CDR3, the DNA is TGTGCTAGTGGGGTTTGGGGGACTAGCGGATCCTACGAGCAGTACTTC.